The 2 T cell receptor beta chains below come from one sample, sequenced in a study of blood T cell repertoires in COVID-19. The method was immunoSEQ multiplex PCR; TCRdb's version includes in-frame clones alone and lacks a portion of them. The sample shows more than 150,000 clones, about 80% of them seen only once. The source material was peripheral blood. All receptors come from a human donor in a cohort sampled during active COVID-19.

This chain connects TRBV3-1 (or the pseudogene TRBV3-2) to TRBJ1-1; TRBD1 aligns across 11 bases. Germline CDR1 LGHDT, CDR2 YNNKEL (reference sequence). Trimming at V came to 4 bases and at J to 5 bases, leaving 6 bases not matched to a gene. The CDR3 covers 15 residues. This CDR3 is CASSPPGQGATEAFF. CDR3 nucleotide sequence: TGTGCCAGCAGCCCGCCTGGACAGGGGGCGACTGAAGCTTTCTTT.

The chain combines TRBV6-1 with TRBJ2-3; 10 bases align to TRBD2. Trimming at V came to 3 bases and at J to 6 bases, leaving 6 bases not matched to a gene. CDR3 size: 15 residues. Per germline, CDR1 MNHNS and CDR2 SASEGT. In nucleotides, the CDR3 is TGTGCCAGCAGTGATGAACTAGCGGGGAGCGATACGCAGTATTTT. Amino acid sequence: CASSDELAGSDTQYF.